What follows are 19 T cell receptor beta chains derived from one specimen sequenced in a study of cytomegalovirus exposure and HLA in healthy donors. Both 60 Vbeta primers and 13 Jbeta primers went into the PCR. Clones were sequenced by immunoSEQ multiplex PCR, and TCRdb holds only the in-frame ones, with some missing. The table includes roughly 130,000 clones, 73% detected once. Sequenced: PBMCs. These receptors were obtained from a woman aged 40 to 49 in good health and CMV-seronegative.

The J gene is TRBJ1-6, the V gene TRBV15; maybe TRBD1 (6 bases). CDR1 is LNHNV and CDR2 is YYDKDF in the germline V gene (reference sequence). The CDR3 loop spans 14 amino acids. The germline V and J ends were trimmed by 2 bases and 7 bases, with 9 bases remaining between them. The CDR3 DNA sequence: TGTGCCACCAGCAGAACAGGGTCAAATTCACCCCTCCACTTT. It yields the protein CATSRTGSNSPLHF.

This sequence joins TRBV14 and TRBJ1-4, with 7 nucleotides matching TRBD1. V was clipped by 4 bases and J by 8 bases; unmatched bases: 10. Looked up from germline, CDR1 is SGHDN and CDR2 is FVKESK. This CDR3 has 15 residues. CDR3 loop: CASSRGQAVGEKLFF. CDR3 nucleotide sequence: TGTGCCAGCAGCCGTGGACAGGCGGTAGGGGAAAAACTGTTTTTT.

This clone was detected once. J is TRBJ1-4 and V is TRBV7-2, with 7 nucleotides matching TRBD1. Trimming removed 5 bases from V and 4 bases from J; junction bases left unmatched: 4. The CDR3 totals 14 residues. Germline V gene data show CDR1 as SGHTA and CDR2 as FQGNSA. The CDR3, as DNA: TGTGCCAGCAGCCCACAGGGGAGTAATGAAAAACTGTTTTTT. This gives the protein CASSPQGSNEKLFF.

CDR3 coding DNA: TGTGCCAGCAGTTACTCGACAGCGGGGGATGAGCAGTTCTTC. It encodes CASSYSTAGDEQFF. The V call is TRBV6-5, the J call TRBJ2-1; 8 bases align to TRBD2. V gave up 0 bases and J gave up 8 bases; unmatched junction bases: 3. This CDR3 is built from 14 residues. The germline V gene has CDR1 MNHEY and CDR2 SVGAGI.

The chain links TRBV7-2 to TRBJ1-2; D is possibly TRBD1 (5 bases). This CDR3 region has 14 residues. Trimming removed 3 bases at V and 4 bases at J, with 12 bases between. Per the germline V gene, CDR1 is SGHTA and CDR2 is FQGNSA. CDR3 protein: CASSLGGRVYGYTF. CDR3 nucleotide sequence: TGTGCCAGCAGCTTGGGGGGAAGAGTCTATGGCTACACCTTC.

This chain connects TRBV28 to TRBJ1-1, with 7 bases fitting TRBD1. CDR1 MDHEN and CDR2 SYDVKM come from the germline V gene. This CDR3 contains 16 residues. Unmatched junction bases numbered 11, after V lost 3 bases and J lost 4 bases. For the CDR3, the DNA is TGTGCCAGCAGTTTCGGAGAGACAGGGTTTGTCACTGAAGCTTTCTTT. Residues: CASSFGETGFVTEAFF.

The V call is TRBV7-9, the J call TRBJ2-5; a weak D match, TRBD2 (6 bases). CDR3 length: 18 amino acids. V gave up 1 base and J gave up 5 bases, with 23 bases separating them. Germline CDR1 and CDR2: SEHNR and FQNEAQ (reference sequence). CDR3 residues: CASSLDPLTSLVHETQYF. The CDR3 DNA reads as TGTGCCAGCAGCTTAGATCCACTTACTAGCTTAGTCCACGAGACCCAGTACTTC. The full variable domain, its missing parts supplied by reference TRBV7-9 and TRBJ2-5, is DTGVSQNPRHKITKRGQNVTFRCDPISEHNRLYWYRQTLGQGPEFLTYFQNEAQLEKSRLLSDRFSAERPKGSFSTLEIQRTEQGDSAMYLCASSLDPLTSLVHETQYFGPGTRLLVL.

The V call is TRBV4-1, the J call TRBJ1-4; D is perhaps TRBD1 (5 bases). The CDR3 has 16 amino acids. V lost 0 bases, J lost 1 base, and 9 bases lay in between. CDR1 and CDR2 (germline): MGHRA, YSYEKL. The CDR3 DNA is TGCGCCAGCAGCCAAGATTGGGGGGTAACTAATGAAAAACTGTTTTTT. Translation: CASSQDWGVTNEKLFF.

V gene TRBV28 combines with J gene TRBJ1-1; 7 nucleotides agree with TRBD1. The CDR3 extends over 15 amino acids. Unmatched junction bases numbered 8, after V lost 4 bases and J lost 3 bases. Germline CDR1 reads MDHEN; CDR2 reads SYDVKM. The CDR3 sequence is CASSSPGQKDTEAFF. The DNA of the CDR3 is TGTGCCAGCAGTTCGCCGGGACAGAAGGACACTGAAGCTTTCTTT.

This chain joins TRBV5-6 and TRBJ2-3, with a weak D call TRBD2 (7 bases). The CDR3 has 16 amino acids. Germline V gene sequence: CDR1 SGHDT, CDR2 YYEEEE. V was cut by 0 bases and J by 1 base, with 12 bases left in between. CDR3 bases: TGTGCCAGCAGCTTGGTAGGGGGGGCCGGCACAGATACGCAGTATTTT. This translates into CASSLVGGAGTDTQYF.

The chain is built from TRBV15 and TRBJ1-4; D is ambiguous. V was trimmed by 0 bases and J by 4 bases, leaving 3 bases between them. Germline V gives CDR1 LNHNV, CDR2 YYDKDF (reference sequence). This CDR3 is 13 amino acids long. The CDR3 bases are TGTGCCACCAGCAGAGACCTTAATGAAAAACTGTTTTTT. This gives the protein CATSRDLNEKLFF.

V usage is TRBV28 and J usage is TRBJ2-1; D remains unclear. V lost 3 bases and J lost 7, with 10 bases in between. Germline assignment: CDR1 MDHEN and CDR2 SYDVKM. The CDR3 contains 13 residues. The CDR3 DNA follows: TGTGCCAGCAGTTTGGCCCATGATAATGAGCAGTTCTTC. It codes for CASSLAHDNEQFF.

This chain uses TRBV10-3 with TRBJ1-2, with D maybe TRBD1 (6 bases). This CDR3 has 11 residues. Germline V lookup: CDR1 ENHRY, CDR2 SYGVKD. Deletions cut 3 bases from V and 8 bases from J, with 7 bases between. This CDR3 is CAISEQGGYTF. The CDR3 DNA reads TGTGCCATCAGTGAACAGGGCGGCTACACCTTC.

As for this clone: At the DNA level, this CDR3 is encoded by other sequences in the same sample as well. The chain is built from TRBV5-6 and TRBJ2-6; 11 bases map to TRBD1. The CDR3 loop spans 18 amino acids. V trimming: 0 bases; J trimming: 0 bases; junction bases outside the gene matches: 2. Germline V gene lookup returns CDR1 SGHDT and CDR2 YYEEEE. The CDR3 DNA sequence: TGTGCCAGCAGCTTGGGGACAGGGGGCGGCTCTGGGGCCAACGTCCTGACTTTC. Amino acid sequence: CASSLGTGGGSGANVLTF.

This chain uses TRBV11-2 with TRBJ2-7; D might be TRBD2 (6 bases). The CDR3 consists of 13 residues. Germline V gene lookup returns CDR1 SGHAT and CDR2 FQNNGV. V lost 0 bases to trimming and J lost 4 bases, with 7 bases between them. Written as DNA, the CDR3 is TGTGCCAGCAGCTTAGATAGCGGTTACGAGCAGTACGTC. Its protein is CASSLDSGYEQYV.

This rearrangement joins TRBV27 to TRBJ1-2; no definite D call. CDR3 length equals 15 residues. Looked up from germline, CDR1 is MNHEY and CDR2 is SMNVEV (reference sequence). The V and J ends lost 4 bases and 6 bases respectively, with 18 bases between them. The CDR3 coding sequence is TGTGCCAGCAGTTCGTTAACTTCAGGTATTGATGGCTACACCTTC. It translates to CASSSLTSGIDGYTF.

This clone has more than one count but fewer than ten. The chain couples TRBV5-1 to TRBJ2-1; 8 positions match TRBD1. This CDR3 has 13 residues. V gave up 4 bases and J gave up 8 bases; unmatched junction bases: 5. Germline lookup yields CDR1 SGHRS and CDR2 YFSETQ. In DNA form, the CDR3 reads TGCGCCAGCAGCCCGGACAGGGTCCATGAGCAGTTCTTC. This sequence encodes CASSPDRVHEQFF.

The CDR3 coding sequence is TGTGCCAGCAGCCCCGGCACTAGCCACAATGAGCAGTTCTTC. This codes for CASSPGTSHNEQFF. The chain employs TRBV9 and TRBJ2-1; tentative D call: TRBD2 (6 bases). Germline CDR1 SGDLS, CDR2 YYNGEE. V lost 4 bases to trimming and J lost 5 bases, with 13 bases between them. The length of the CDR3 is 14 residues.

In nucleotides, the CDR3 is TGTGCCAGCAGTGGGACTAGTGTGCATGAGCAGTTCTTC. Encoded protein: CASSGTSVHEQFF. V gene TRBV27 combines with J gene TRBJ2-1; 8 bases match TRBD2. CDR3 length: 13 residues. Germline CDR1 MNHEY, CDR2 SMNVEV (reference sequence). Trimming at V came to 5 bases and at J to 8 bases, leaving 5 bases not matched to a gene.